This T cell receptor (beta chain) was identified in a study of T-cell reconstitution after alpha-beta-depleted transplantation in children listed by TCRdb under 2016. In terms of the full investigation: The study quantitatively tracked T-cell immune reconstitution after TCRalphabeta/CD19-depleted allogeneic hematopoietic cell transplantation in children using TCR repertoire profiling.

Trimming takes 6 bases from V and 0 bases from J, and the germline ends sit 11 bases apart. The CDR3, from cysteine to phenylalanine, totals 15 residues. CDR3 DNA only is kept here, 45 bases in frame from base 1. The germline V gene provides CDR1 MDHEN and CDR2 SYDVKM. Library generation was performed with PCR. Sequencing instrument: Illumina HiSeq 2500. To normalize quantification of the TCRbeta repertoire, the TCR libraries were built with molecular barcoding that relied on unique molecular identifiers. The public sequencing data were trimmed at Q25 with fastp and processed into clonotypes with MiXCR by TCRdb, which kept only in-frame beta chains. Rows are combined by CDR3 protein, so each entry shows the most common genes and DNA. The sample records about 460,000 distinct CDR3 sequences, roughly an eighth of which are singletons. In total, the top ten clones hold around 6% of the sample. Regarding this clonotype: Its specific antigen is unknown. No per-base quality is available; no much larger clone lies one base away.

The specimen was PBMCs from the stem cell graft donor, collected from the stem cell graft. This sequence originates from a human donor who donated a stem cell graft to a child with combined immunodeficiency. This sequence uses TRBV28 and TRBJ2-2; matching of 5 bases hints at TRBD1 as the D gene. The nucleotide sequence is given as TGTGCCAGCAGGATACTGACAGCGAACACCGGGGAGCTGTTTTTT. It codes for CASRILTANTGELFF.